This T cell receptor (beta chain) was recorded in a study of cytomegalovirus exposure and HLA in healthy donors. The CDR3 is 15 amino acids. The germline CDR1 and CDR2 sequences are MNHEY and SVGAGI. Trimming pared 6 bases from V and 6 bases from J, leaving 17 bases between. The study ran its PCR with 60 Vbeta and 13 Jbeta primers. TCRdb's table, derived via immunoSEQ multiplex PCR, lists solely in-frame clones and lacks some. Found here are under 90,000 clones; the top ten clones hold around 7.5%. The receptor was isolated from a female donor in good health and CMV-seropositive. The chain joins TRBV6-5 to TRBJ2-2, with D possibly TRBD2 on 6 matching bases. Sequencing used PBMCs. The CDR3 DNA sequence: TGTGCCAGCAGACGGGAATTTGGAGGGGCCGGGGAGCTGTTTTTT. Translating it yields CASRREFGGAGELFF.